The 3 T cell receptor beta chains below all came from one sample that was sequenced in a study of shared clonotypes between healthy human individuals. Measured with immunoSEQ multiplex PCR; TCRdb has only the in-frame clones, and not every one. In the table there are approximately 530,000 clones, 95% to 97% of which are singletons. The sequenced material came from naive CD4+ T cells sorted from blood. The subset here: CD45RA+ positively selected. These receptors originate from a woman aged 25 to 39 in good health.

The V gene is TRBV19, the J gene TRBJ1-3; TRBD1 matches 7 bases. This CDR3 spans 16 amino acids. V was pared by 4 bases and J by 5 bases, with 11 bases of the junction left unmatched. CDR1 is LNHDA and CDR2 is SQIVND in the germline V gene (reference sequence). The CDR3 region is CASSTPKDRMRNTIYF. The DNA of the CDR3 is TGTGCCAGTAGTACCCCGAAGGACAGGATGAGAAACACCATATATTTT.

The CDR3 sequence: CASSYSRETYEQYF. The DNA for the CDR3 is TGTGCCAGCAGTTACTCTAGGGAAACCTACGAGCAGTACTTC. J is TRBJ2-5 and V is TRBV6-6; no clear D gene. The DNA end lines up better with TRBJ2-7; the J call may be wrong. CDR1 is MNHNY and CDR2 is SVGAGI in the germline V gene (reference sequence). CDR3 length equals 14 residues.

This sequence joins TRBV18 and TRBJ2-6, with D possibly being TRBD1 (6 bases). CDR3 size: 17 residues. Germline loops: CDR1 KGHSH, CDR2 LQKENI. V lost 6 bases, J lost 1 base, and 16 bases lay in between. CDR3 protein: CASSAGTPVSGANVLTF. CDR3 sequence (DNA): TGTGCCAGCTCCGCTGGGACACCCGTTTCTGGGGCCAACGTCCTGACTTTC.